By share of the sample, the clone carrying this T cell receptor (beta chain) is medium-sized. The antigen remains unidentified. Data came from immunoSEQ multiplex PCR; TCRdb stores just in-frame clones and leaves some out. Of 1,500 to 2,500 clones listed, under 30% are singletons. The data were taken from a study of T cells in localized non-small cell lung cancer. Overall study findings and caveats: Heterogeneity is still possible, as just one tumor region was sequenced.

The CDR3 is 14 amino acids. Germline CDR1 reads MNHGY; CDR2 reads SAAAGT. The V gene lost 3 bases and the J gene lost 1 base, with 9 bases spanning the gap. This clonotype originated in a woman aged 35 to 70 with stage II lung adenocarcinoma. This chain connects TRBV6-8 to TRBJ2-5; D is unclear. Source: normal lung tissue next to the tumor, taken before any cancer treatment. CDR3 nucleotide sequence: TGTGCCAGCAGTTATGGGGTTTTCCAAGAGACCCAGTACTTC. Translation: CASSYGVFQETQYF.